This T cell receptor beta chain was identified in a study of cytomegalovirus exposure and HLA in healthy donors. Findings and caveats of the study: Sequencing likely generated an artifact that appeared as a cluster of highly shared sequence variants.

Comment on this clone: Its antigen is still unknown.

V gave up 0 bases and J gave up 2 bases, with 16 bases separating them. Germline V gene sequence: CDR1 LGHNA, CDR2 YSLEER. The CDR3 covers 17 residues. The PCR employed 60 Vbeta primers together with 13 Jbeta primers. Libraries were prepared by immunoSEQ multiplex PCR; TCRdb keeps only in-frame clonotypes and omits some of them. The sample has 150,000 to 200,000 clones; just over 75% are singletons. The chain has TRBV4-3 and TRBJ2-5, with D perhaps TRBD2 (6 bases). The sequencing input was PBMCs. The receptor was derived from a woman in her 30s in good health and CMV-seropositive. The CDR3 reads CASSQDRPSGRQETQYF. For the CDR3, the DNA is TGCGCCAGCAGCCAAGATCGCCCGTCGGGGAGGCAAGAGACCCAGTACTTC.